This entry lists 23 T cell receptor beta chains sequenced from one sample in a study of T cells after yellow fever vaccination. TCRdb used MiXCR to reprocess the 5' RACE reads, holding one entry per CDR3 protein. The table has hundreds of thousands of distinct CDR3 sequences, 18% seen once. The source material was PBMCs, sampled before the yellow fever booster vaccination. The source of these receptors is a man aged 18 to 30 who received the YFV17D yellow fever vaccine.

This clonotype was counted only a few times. J is TRBJ1-1 and V is TRBV3-1; no clear D gene. Trimming removed 0 bases at V and 13 bases at J, with 9 bases between. This CDR3 is built from 11 residues. The germline CDR1 and CDR2 sequences are LGHDT and YNNKEL (reference sequence). The CDR3 DNA reads TGTGCCAGCAGCCAAGAGGGTTTTGTTTTCTTT. Residues: CASSQEGFVFF. Variable domain in full (rest from reference TRBV3-1 and TRBJ1-1): DTAVSQTPKYLVTQMGNDKSIKCEQNLGHDTMYWYKQDSKKFLKIMFSYNNKELIINETVPNRFSPKSPDKAHLNLHINSLELGDSAVYFCASSQEGFVFFGQGTRLTVV.

This clonotype was seen more than once but under ten times. Written as DNA, the CDR3 is TGCGCCAGCAGTCAATCGGAAGGAGACAATGAGCAGTTCTTC. Translated, it gives CASSQSEGDNEQFF. The chain combines TRBV23-1 with TRBJ2-1; D gene uncertain. TRBV23-1 has ORF status, its function being uncertain. The CDR3 contains 14 residues. V gave up 0 bases and J gave up 5 bases, with 8 bases separating them.

The CDR3 bases are TGTGCCAGCAGTTATCGGTACGAGCAGTACTTC. Its translation is CASSYRYEQYF. V gene TRBV6-6 combines with J gene TRBJ2-7; D remains unclear. CDR1 and CDR2 from the germline V gene are MNHNY and SVGAGI (reference sequence). This CDR3 is 11 amino acids long. V dropped 3 bases and J dropped 4 bases, with 4 bases sitting between them.

V and J are TRBV9 and TRBJ1-5; TRBD1 might be the D (6 bases). The CDR3 spans 15 residues. V lost 1 base and J 1 base, leaving 9 bases between the germline ends. The germline V gene encodes CDR1 SGDLS and CDR2 YYNGEE. CDR3 DNA: TGTGCCAGCAGCGTAACAGGGTCGAGCAATCAGCCCCAGCATTTT. It encodes CASSVTGSSNQPQHF.

This clonotype was seen only a few times. The chain uses TRBV29-1 and TRBJ2-3; tentative D call: TRBD1 (6 bases). V lost 7 bases and J 6 bases, leaving 8 bases between the germline ends. The CDR3 is made up of 10 amino acids. Per the germline V gene, CDR1 is SQVTM and CDR2 is ANQGSEA. The chain's CDR3 is CSGRGDTQYF. The DNA for the CDR3 is TGCAGCGGCAGGGGCGATACGCAGTATTTT.

The chain uses TRBV5-1 and TRBJ2-3, with D possibly TRBD1 on 5 matching bases. The CDR3 loop spans 14 amino acids. Germline V gives CDR1 SGHRS, CDR2 YFSETQ. Trimming removed 4 bases at V and 2 bases at J, with 11 bases between. This CDR3 is CASSTGRPTDTQYF. CDR3 sequence (DNA): TGCGCCAGCAGCACAGGACGCCCCACAGATACGCAGTATTTT. The variable domain in full, completed from reference TRBV5-1 and TRBJ2-3, reads KAGVTQTPRYLIKTRGQQVTLSCSPISGHRSVSWYQQTPGQGLQFLFEYFSETQRNKGNFPGRFSGRQFSNSRSEMNVSTLELGDSALYLCASSTGRPTDTQYFGPGTRLTVL.

The chain uses TRBV6-2 or TRBV6-3 and TRBJ2-1, with 11 bases identical to TRBD2. With V trimmed by 2 bases and J by 11 bases, 8 bases remained unmatched. The CDR3 has 15 amino acids. From germline, CDR1 is MNHEY and CDR2 SVGEGT. The CDR3 here is CASSYGLSGGVQQFF. DNA of the CDR3: TGTGCCAGCAGTTACGGGCTTAGCGGGGGGGTCCAGCAGTTCTTC.

The CDR3 DNA reads as TGTGCCAGCAGCCCCCAAACAGGGGTAGGCGAGCAGTACTTC. It specifies CASSPQTGVGEQYF. The rearrangement uses TRBV9 and TRBJ2-7; TRBD1 matches at 7 bases. V gave up 4 bases and J gave up 6 bases; unmatched junction bases: 10. The CDR3 consists of 14 residues. Per the germline V gene, CDR1 is SGDLS and CDR2 is YYNGEE.

This clonotype was observed at least ten times. The chain joins TRBV10-3 to TRBJ2-3; 9 nucleotides align to TRBD2. This CDR3 has 15 residues. The junction had 4 bases not matched to a gene; V was cut back by 6 bases and J by 0 bases. Germline V gives CDR1 ENHRY, CDR2 SYGVKD. The CDR3 bases are TGTGCCATCAGCTTTACTAGCGGGAGCACAGATACGCAGTATTTT. As protein: CAISFTSGSTDTQYF.

The sample holds many counts of this clonotype. The V gene is TRBV5-5, the J gene TRBJ2-7; D gene uncertain. Germline V gene lookup returns CDR1 SGHKS and CDR2 YYEKEE (reference sequence). V shed 2 bases and J shed 1 base, with 10 bases lying between them. The CDR3 has 14 residues. CDR3 nucleotide sequence: TGTGCCAGCAGCTTACGCGCAGAATCCTACGAGCAGTACTTC. It specifies CASSLRAESYEQYF.

This sequence joins TRBV7-3 and TRBJ2-1; 9 positions match TRBD1. Trimming took 2 bases from V and 6 from J; bases not matched to a gene: 11. Germline-derived CDR1 and CDR2 are SGHTA and FQGTGA. This CDR3 is 17 amino acids long. CDR3 DNA: TGTGCCAGCAGCTTATTTACAGGGGGCGTTCTGGGCAATGAGCAGTTCTTC. Protein: CASSLFTGGVLGNEQFF.

This clonotype was detected only a few times. The chain has TRBV14 and TRBJ1-5; perhaps TRBD1 as D (5 bases). The CDR3 consists of 13 residues. V lost 5 bases and J lost 7, with 12 bases in between. CDR1 is SGHDN, CDR2 FVKESK, per germline. CDR3 amino acids: CASSKQAGQPQHF. The CDR3 DNA reads TGTGCCAGCAGCAAACAGGCGGGCCAGCCCCAGCATTTT.

This clonotype has ten or more counts. The chain is built from TRBV3-1 and TRBJ2-1; D not resolved. The CDR3 length is 12 residues. Trimming took off 4 bases at V and 4 bases at J, with 5 bases between the two ends. Looked up from germline, CDR1 is LGHDT and CDR2 is YNNKEL (reference sequence). DNA for the CDR3: TGTGCCAGCAGCCTTAGGTACAATGAGCAGTTCTTC. As protein: CASSLRYNEQFF.

The V and J genes are TRBV10-3 and TRBJ1-2; a weak D match, TRBD1 (5 bases). The germline gives CDR1 ENHRY, CDR2 SYGVKD. The CDR3 is made up of 12 amino acids. V lost 10 bases and J 6 bases, leaving 15 bases between the germline ends. CDR3 loop: CATYPGGHGYTF. DNA of the CDR3: TGTGCCACCTACCCCGGGGGACATGGCTACACCTTC.

The table lists this clonotype with a count of one. The J gene is TRBJ2-3, the V gene TRBV25-1; weak D call: TRBD2 (5 bases). The V end was cut by 0 bases, the J end by 7 bases, with 11 bases between. The CDR3 covers 14 residues. Germline lookup yields CDR1 MGHDK and CDR2 SYGVNS. CDR3 residues: CASSEYKVANTQYF. DNA for the CDR3: TGTGCCAGCAGTGAATATAAAGTAGCGAATACGCAGTATTTT.

In this sample, this clonotype turned up a few times. The chain links TRBV27 to TRBJ2-3, with 11 positions matching TRBD2. The V and J ends lost 2 bases and 7 bases, in that order; junction bases with no gene match: 11. Germline V CDR1 and CDR2: MNHEY, SMNVEV (reference sequence). This CDR3 is built from 17 residues. CDR3 sequence: CASSLEGTSGGWHTQYF. CDR3 nucleotides: TGTGCCAGCAGTTTAGAAGGAACTAGCGGGGGTTGGCATACGCAGTATTTT.

This CDR3 is CASSLVKGSGNEQYF. The CDR3 DNA reads as TGTGCCAGCAGTTTAGTAAAGGGTTCCGGGAACGAGCAGTACTTC. V is TRBV27 and J is TRBJ2-7; D perhaps matches TRBD2 (5 bases). The germline gives CDR1 MNHEY, CDR2 SMNVEV (reference sequence). V shed 2 bases and J shed 5 bases, with 16 bases lying between them. The CDR3 runs to 15 residues.

This clonotype turned up a few times. This chain uses TRBV12-3 or TRBV12-4 with TRBJ2-7; TRBD1 aligns across 7 bases. The CDR3 spans 15 residues. The trim removed 6 bases at V and 5 bases at J, leaving 13 bases unmatched. CDR3 coding DNA: TGTGCCAGCAGCCCAATACAGGGGCTCCTCGACGAGCAGTACTTC. Translation: CASSPIQGLLDEQYF.

The genes are TRBV5-5 and TRBJ1-4; D is possibly TRBD1 (5 bases). V was trimmed by 4 bases and J by 8 bases, leaving 15 bases between them. The CDR3 spans 14 residues. CDR1 is SGHKS, CDR2 YYEKEE, per germline (reference sequence). The CDR3 DNA reads as TGTGCCAGCAGCAAGATGGGGGGGATCGAAAAACTGTTTTTT. This gives the protein CASSKMGGIEKLFF.

This clonotype was seen repeatedly, ten times or more. V and J are TRBV20-1 and TRBJ1-5; D unclear. Per germline, CDR1 DFQATT and CDR2 SNEGSKA (reference sequence). The CDR3 covers 14 residues. Trimming pared 3 bases from V and 5 bases from J, leaving 14 bases between. CDR3 sequence (DNA): TGCAGTGCTAGCCCCCCGGGGTTCGATCAGCCCCAGCATTTT. Translated: CSASPPGFDQPQHF.

This clonotype was counted between two and nine times. This CDR3 reads CASSLSSEVQETQYF. The CDR3 DNA is TGTGCCAGCAGTTTAAGCTCGGAGGTCCAAGAGACCCAGTACTTC. The chain is built from TRBV12-3 or TRBV12-4 and TRBJ2-5, with D maybe TRBD2 (5 bases). The CDR3 runs 15 residues. V was clipped by 2 bases and J by 1 base, with 11 bases between them.

This clonotype has ten or more counts. The rearrangement joins TRBV27 to TRBJ2-5; D possibly corresponds to TRBD1 (6 bases). The CDR3 is 13 residues long. The V gene lost 4 bases and the J gene lost 5 bases, with 11 bases spanning the gap. From germline, CDR1 is MNHEY and CDR2 SMNVEV (reference sequence). The CDR3 sequence: CASSSRGRETQYF. Here the CDR3 DNA reads TGTGCCAGCAGTTCCAGGGGCAGGGAGACCCAGTACTTC.

The gene calls are TRBV19 and TRBJ1-6, with 8 bases matching TRBD1. CDR1 is LNHDA and CDR2 is SQIVND in the germline V gene (reference sequence). The CDR3 consists of 15 residues. The V gene end was trimmed by 4 bases and the J gene end by 11 bases; junction bases not matched to a gene: 10. CDR3 protein: CASSTKTGEGTPLHF. The DNA for the CDR3 is TGTGCCAGTAGTACGAAGACAGGGGAAGGTACACCCCTCCACTTT.